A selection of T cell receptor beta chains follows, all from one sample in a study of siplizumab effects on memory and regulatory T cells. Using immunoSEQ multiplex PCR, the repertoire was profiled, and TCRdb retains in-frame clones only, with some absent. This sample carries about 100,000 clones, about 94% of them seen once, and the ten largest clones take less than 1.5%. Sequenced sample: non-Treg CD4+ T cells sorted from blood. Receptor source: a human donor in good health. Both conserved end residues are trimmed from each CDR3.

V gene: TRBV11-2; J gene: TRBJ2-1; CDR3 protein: ASSPRTSGNEQF
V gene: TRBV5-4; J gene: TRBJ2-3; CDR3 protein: ASSSFPGPQGDTQY
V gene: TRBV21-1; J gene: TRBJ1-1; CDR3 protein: ASSNAGGCEAF
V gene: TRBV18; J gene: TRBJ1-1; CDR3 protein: ASSPSLQGIRTEAF
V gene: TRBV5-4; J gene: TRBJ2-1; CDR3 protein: ASSLQRLSGSYNEQF
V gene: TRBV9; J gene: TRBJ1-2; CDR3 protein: ASSVSPVTGLYGYT
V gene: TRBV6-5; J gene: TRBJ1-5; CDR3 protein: ASRISERQPQH
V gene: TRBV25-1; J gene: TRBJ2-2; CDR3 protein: ASSEGGYTGELF
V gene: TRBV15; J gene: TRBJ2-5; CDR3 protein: ATSRVGVLAVETQY
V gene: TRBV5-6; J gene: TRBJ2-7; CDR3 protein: ASSFLSGGINEQY
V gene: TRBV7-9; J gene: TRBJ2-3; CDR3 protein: ASRIPPQAVSTDTQY
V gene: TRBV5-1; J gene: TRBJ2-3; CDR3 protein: ASSTGTGSSTDTQY
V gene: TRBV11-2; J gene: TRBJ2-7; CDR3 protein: ASSFPGEQY
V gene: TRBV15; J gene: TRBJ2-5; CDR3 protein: ATRSRLAGVETQY
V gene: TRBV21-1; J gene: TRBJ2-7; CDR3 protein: ASMSGTSGRAYEQY
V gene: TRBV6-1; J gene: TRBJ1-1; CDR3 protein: ASKLVGGTEAF
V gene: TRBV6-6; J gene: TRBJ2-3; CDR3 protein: ASSSGQGGTDTQY
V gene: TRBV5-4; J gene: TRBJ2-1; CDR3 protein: ASSRESGGRKQF
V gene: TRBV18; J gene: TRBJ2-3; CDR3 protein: ASSPPSGGIDTQY
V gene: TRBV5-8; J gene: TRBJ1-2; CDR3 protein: ASSLGGVRHYGYT
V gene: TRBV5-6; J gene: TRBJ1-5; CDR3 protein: ASSLGGLGGPKH
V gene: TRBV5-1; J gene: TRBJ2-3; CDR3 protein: ASSLVAGVSTDTQY
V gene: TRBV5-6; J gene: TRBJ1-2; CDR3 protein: ASSLWKGSGYT
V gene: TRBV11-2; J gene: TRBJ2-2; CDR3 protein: ASSLNAGTGELF
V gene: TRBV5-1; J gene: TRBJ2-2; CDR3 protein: ASSGGPSGSQPGELF
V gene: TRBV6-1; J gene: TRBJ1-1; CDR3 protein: ASSESMRGEAF
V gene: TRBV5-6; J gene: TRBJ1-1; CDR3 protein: ASHPLKTGLRGVNTEAF
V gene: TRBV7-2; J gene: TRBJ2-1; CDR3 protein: ASSLGYYEQF
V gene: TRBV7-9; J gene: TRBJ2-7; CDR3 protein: ASSLVGLAGAEQY
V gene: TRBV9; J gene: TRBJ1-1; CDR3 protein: ASSPREGGNTEAF
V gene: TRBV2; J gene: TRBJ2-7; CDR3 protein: ASSEVVAGAGREYEQY
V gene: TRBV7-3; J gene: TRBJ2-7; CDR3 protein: ASSLGDGEQY
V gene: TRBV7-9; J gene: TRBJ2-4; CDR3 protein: ASSTWTGLIAKNIQY
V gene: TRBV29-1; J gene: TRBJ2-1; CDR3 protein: SVRGSGSNEQF
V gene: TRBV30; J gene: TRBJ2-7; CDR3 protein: AWSAGTVYEQY
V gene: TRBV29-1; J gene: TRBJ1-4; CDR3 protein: SVEEREKLF
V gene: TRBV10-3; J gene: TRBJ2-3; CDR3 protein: AIRSGTGATDTQY
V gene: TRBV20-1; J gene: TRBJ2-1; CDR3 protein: SARLGGEQF
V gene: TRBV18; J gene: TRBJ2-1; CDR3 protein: ASSPRGVNNEQF
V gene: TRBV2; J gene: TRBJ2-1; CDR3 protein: ASSDRGLAGGEQF
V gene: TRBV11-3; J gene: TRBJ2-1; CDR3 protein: ASSFELAGYNEQF
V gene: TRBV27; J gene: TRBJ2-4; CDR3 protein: ASSSRASGLWNIQY
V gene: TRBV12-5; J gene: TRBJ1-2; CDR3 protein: ASGLPKTGVSVGYT
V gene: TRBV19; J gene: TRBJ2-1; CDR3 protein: ASSMRAGETYNEQF
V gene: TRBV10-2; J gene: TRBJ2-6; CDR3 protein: ASSESPGTGANVLT
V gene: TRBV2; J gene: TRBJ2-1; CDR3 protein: ASSVLAGDYEQF
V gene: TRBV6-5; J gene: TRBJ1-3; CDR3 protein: ASSLQGHFSGNTIY
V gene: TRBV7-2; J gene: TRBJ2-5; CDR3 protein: ASSLDVAGRTQY
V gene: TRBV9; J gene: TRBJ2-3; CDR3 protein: ASSTRTGANSDTQY
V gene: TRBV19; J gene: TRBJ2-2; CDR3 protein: ASSIVRGQGARTGELF
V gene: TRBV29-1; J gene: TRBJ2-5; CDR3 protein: SAAQGQETQY
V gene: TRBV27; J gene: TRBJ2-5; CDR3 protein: ASSTDRDRGPETQY
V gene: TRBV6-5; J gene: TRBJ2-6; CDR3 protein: ASSQLSSGANVLT
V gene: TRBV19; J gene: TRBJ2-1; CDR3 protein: ASIPGTRIFVVSYNEQF
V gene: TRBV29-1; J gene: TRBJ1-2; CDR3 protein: SVEETAAYT